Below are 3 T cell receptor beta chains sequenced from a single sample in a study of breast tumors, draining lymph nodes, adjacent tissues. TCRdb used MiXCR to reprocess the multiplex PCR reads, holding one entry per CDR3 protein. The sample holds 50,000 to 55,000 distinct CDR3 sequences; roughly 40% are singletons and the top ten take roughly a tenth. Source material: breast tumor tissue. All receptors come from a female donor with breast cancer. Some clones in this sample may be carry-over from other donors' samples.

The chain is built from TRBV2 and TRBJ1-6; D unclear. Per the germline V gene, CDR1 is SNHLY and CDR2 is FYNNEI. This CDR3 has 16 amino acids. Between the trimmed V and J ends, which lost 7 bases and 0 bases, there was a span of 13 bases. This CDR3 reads CASIAQLCSYNSPLHF. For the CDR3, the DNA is TGTGCCAGCATTGCCCAGCTGTGCTCCTATAATTCACCCCTCCACTTT.

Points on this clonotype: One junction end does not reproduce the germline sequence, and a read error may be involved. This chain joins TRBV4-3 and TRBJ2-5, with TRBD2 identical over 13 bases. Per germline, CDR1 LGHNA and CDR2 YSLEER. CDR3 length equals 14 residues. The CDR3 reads CASSQDGLAGAQHF. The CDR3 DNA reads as TGCGCCAGCAGCCAAGACGGACTAGCGGGGGCCCAGCACTTC.

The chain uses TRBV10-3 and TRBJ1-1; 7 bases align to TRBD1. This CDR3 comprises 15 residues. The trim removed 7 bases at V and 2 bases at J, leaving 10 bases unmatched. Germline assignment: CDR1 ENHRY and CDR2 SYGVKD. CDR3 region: CAIMRSGTDNTEAFF. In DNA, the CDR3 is TGTGCCATCATGAGATCCGGGACAGATAACACTGAAGCTTTCTTT.